This is a list of T cell receptor beta chains from one sample in a study of CD4 T cell repertoires in COVID-19. Data came from immunoSEQ multiplex PCR; TCRdb stores just in-frame clones and leaves some out. This table has about 75,000 clones, 80% to 90% appearing once. Source: CD4+ T cells from peripheral blood, taken after recovery from COVID-19. The receptor set was obtained from a human donor who had COVID-19. Each CDR3 is given with its conserved first and last residue. The order of the fields is D gene, V gene, clone size, J gene, CDR3 DNA, CDR3 protein. The D gene is left open where the match is weak. Size values are once, few and many counts, or a class for expanded clones, and some rows have none.

>.|TRBV28|medium-sized|TRBJ1-6
TGTGCCAGCAGTTTATATCGTAATTCACCCCTCCACTTT
CASSLYRNSPLHF
>.|TRBV21-1|many|TRBJ1-5
TGTGCCAGCAGCAAAGAAGACAGGGGGCTTTGGAGCAATCAGCCCCAGCATTTT
CASSKEDRGLWSNQPQHF
>.|TRBV4-1|.|TRBJ2-7
TGCGCCAGCAGCCAAGCCCTAGGCCGGGACGGATCCTACGAGCAGTACTTC
CASSQALGRDGSYEQYF
>.|TRBV5-3|.|TRBJ1-1
TGTGCCAGAAGCTTGTCTTCAGGGAGCTTTTGTACTGAAGCTTTCTTT
CARSLSSGSFCTEAFF
>.|TRBV18|.|TRBJ1-3
TGTGCCAGCTCACCACTAACCGCGAGCTCTGGAAACACCATATATTTT
CASSPLTASSGNTIYF
>.|TRBV5-1|.|TRBJ2-5
TGCGCCAGCAGCTCCCCGCCATTGGGGGCCCAAGAGACCCAGTACTTC
CASSSPPLGAQETQYF
>.|TRBV3-1/TRBV3-2|.|TRBJ2-3
TGTGCCAGCAGCTCACGGACTGATACGCAGTATTTT
CASSSRTDTQYF
>TRBD1|TRBV11-2|few|TRBJ1-2
TGTGCCAGCAGCTTATTGCAGGGGGGAGGCTACACCTTC
CASSLLQGGGYTF
>.|TRBV3-1/TRBV3-2|.|TRBJ2-1
TGTGCCAGCAGCCAGACTAGGAGCTCCTACAATGAGCAGTTCTTC
CASSQTRSSYNEQFF
>.|TRBV7-6|.|TRBJ2-3
TGTGCCAGCAGCCCGAATGGCGGGAGCACAGATACGCAGTATTTT
CASSPNGGSTDTQYF
>TRBD1|TRBV5-6|.|TRBJ1-2
TGTGCCAGCAGCCCGTCCCGGGACAGTGTCCATGGCTACACCTTC
CASSPSRDSVHGYTF
>.|TRBV5-5|.|TRBJ2-1
TGTGCCAGCAGCCCCCTTGGAGGGGTCTACAATGAGCAGTTCTTC
CASSPLGGVYNEQFF
>TRBD2|TRBV7-9|.|TRBJ2-7
TGTGCCAGCAGCTTTCGACCCGGGGCTAGCGGGAGGGCGGAGTACGAGCAGTACTTC
CASSFRPGASGRAEYEQYF
>.|TRBV15|.|TRBJ1-6
TGTGCCACCAGCAGAGATGAGGGATCCCTCCACTTT
CATSRDEGSLHF
>.|TRBV28|.|TRBJ2-7
TGTGCCAGCGGCCGAGACAGCGCTGAGTACTTC
CASGRDSAEYF
>.|TRBV5-5|.|TRBJ1-5
TGTGCCAGCACCCGGGAGGCCTATAGCAATCAGCCCCAGCATTTT
CASTREAYSNQPQHF